This T cell receptor beta chain originates from a study of blood T cell repertoires in COVID-19 (dated by TCRdb to the early 2020s). With regard to the full study: Samples covering the acute and convalescent phases of COVID-19 were provided by collaborators in the United States, Italy and Spain. The material from the prospective study consisted of cDNA or gDNA derived from T cells, B-cell-depleted T cells, or PBMCs. Subjects who had been exposed to COVID-19, were actively infected with it, or had recovered from it provided the deeply sampled blood TCRbeta repertoires that made up the dataset. The repertoires were released in a freely available public database meant as a resource for research on the immune response to SARS-CoV-2. The samples were drawn from two sources: the first 160 participants of the ongoing ImmuneRACE study, and 950 to 1,500 subjects contributed by 6 global collaborators. Sample metadata almost always included a de-identified subject ID, COVID-19 status, age in years and sex. Where HLA class I and class II types were available, the types were taken from metadata supplied by the sample provider, not from assay-based typing.

Each collaborating institution followed its own protocols to collect whole blood in K2EDTA tubes. For TCRbeta analysis, collaborators shipped samples in one of three forms: frozen whole blood, isolated PBMCs, or DNA extracted from either of those sample types. The full study reports these points: Clinical and demographic metadata were provided uncurated, with the amount varying by source and participant.

V is clipped by 0 bases and J by 6 bases, and the sequence between their germline boundaries is 9 bases long. CDR1 and CDR2, per the germline V gene (reference sequence), are LGHDT and YNNKEL. Inclusive of the bounding cysteine and phenylalanine, the CDR3 is 14 residues long. CDR3 DNA only is kept here, 42 bases in frame from base 1. TCRbeta CDR3 regions were amplified from genomic DNA by means of the immunoSEQ Assay, a bias-controlled multiplex PCR. The original methods were these. The number of nucleated cells in each sample was estimated by amplification of reference gene primers within the assay. To quantify the absolute abundance of each unique TCRbeta CDR3 rearrangement, sequence reads were collapsed and filtered. For each sample, productive Simpson clonality was calculated by taking the square root of Simpson's diversity index across productive rearrangements. In its TCRdb copy, this immuneACCESS table keeps in-frame sequences only and misses some clones. Where compared with another copy, unresolved V genes explain less than half of these, and the others have no known cause. Clone size and the V and J calls come from that table; the DNA yielded D and trimming. This sample comprises roughly 60,000 clones, approximately 92% of them detected only once. The top ten hold approximately 6% of the sample.

Regarding this clone: Its target antigen remains unknown. Per-base qualities were not stored, and no clone one base away is much larger.

This clonotype was obtained from a human donor in a cohort sampled during active COVID-19. The V gene is TRBV3-1 (or the pseudogene TRBV3-2) and the J gene is TRBJ2-1, with TRBD1 tentatively as D gene (5 bases match). Sequencing was done on a sample of peripheral blood. The DNA is as follows: TGTGCCAGCAGCCAAGAATATAGGGGCAATGAGCAGTTCTTC. Its protein is CASSQEYRGNEQFF.